Sequencing of this T cell receptor beta chain was carried out in a study of cytomegalovirus exposure and HLA in healthy donors. Germline lookup yields CDR1 SEHNR and CDR2 FQNEAQ (reference sequence). The ends lost 5 bases at V and 5 bases at J; junction bases unmatched: 9. CDR3 length: 16 residues. Clones were read by immunoSEQ multiplex PCR, and TCRdb kept only the in-frame ones, dropping some. The sample yields 70,000 to 75,000 clones, over 90% seen once. This receptor was identified in a woman between 18 and 29 years old in good health and CMV-seronegative. The chain employs TRBV7-9 and TRBJ2-2, with 9 bases that match TRBD1. Sequencing was carried out using PBMCs. The CDR3 DNA follows: TGTGCCAGCAGCCCATTCGGACAGGGGAGTACCGGGGAGCTGTTTTTT. This gives the protein CASSPFGQGSTGELFF.